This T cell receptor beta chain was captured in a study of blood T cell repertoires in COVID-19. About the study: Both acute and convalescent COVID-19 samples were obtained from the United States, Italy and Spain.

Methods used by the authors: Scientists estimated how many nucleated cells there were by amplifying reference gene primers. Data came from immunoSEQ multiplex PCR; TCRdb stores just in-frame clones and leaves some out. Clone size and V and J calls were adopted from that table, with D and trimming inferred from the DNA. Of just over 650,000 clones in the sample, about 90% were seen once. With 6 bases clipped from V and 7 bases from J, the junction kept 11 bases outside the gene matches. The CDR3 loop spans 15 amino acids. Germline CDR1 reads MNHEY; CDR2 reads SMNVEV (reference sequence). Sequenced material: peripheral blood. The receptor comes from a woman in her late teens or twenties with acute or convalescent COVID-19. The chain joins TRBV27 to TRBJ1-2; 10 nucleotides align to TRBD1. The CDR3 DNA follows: TGTGCCAGCAGAGGACCGGGACAGGGGCTCTTTGGCTACACCTTC. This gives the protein CASRGPGQGLFGYTF.